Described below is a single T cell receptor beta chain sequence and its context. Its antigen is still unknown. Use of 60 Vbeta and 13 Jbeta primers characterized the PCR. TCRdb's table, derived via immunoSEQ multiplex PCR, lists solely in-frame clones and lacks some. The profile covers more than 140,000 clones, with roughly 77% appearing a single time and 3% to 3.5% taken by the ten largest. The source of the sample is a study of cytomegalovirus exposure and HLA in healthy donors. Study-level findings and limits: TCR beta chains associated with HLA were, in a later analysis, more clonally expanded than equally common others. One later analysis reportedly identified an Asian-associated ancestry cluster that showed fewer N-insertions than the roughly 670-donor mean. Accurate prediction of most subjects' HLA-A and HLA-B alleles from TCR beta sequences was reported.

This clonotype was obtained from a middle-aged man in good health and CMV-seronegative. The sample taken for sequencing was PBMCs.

This CDR3 is CASSYLLAGGGTGELFF. The CDR3 nucleotides read TGTGCCAGCAGCTATCTACTAGCGGGGGGCGGCACCGGGGAGCTGTTTTTT. The chain combines TRBV28 with TRBJ2-2, with 12 bases fitting TRBD2. The V segment lost 6 bases and the J segment 4 bases; nucleotides outside the gene matches: 9. CDR1 and CDR2 from the germline V gene are MDHEN and SYDVKM. The CDR3 is 17 amino acids.